This T cell receptor (beta chain) stems from a study of shared clonotypes between healthy human individuals. Sequencing was performed with immunoSEQ multiplex PCR; in TCRdb, only in-frame clones are kept and a portion is missing. The sample consists of about 2 million clones, about 95% of them appearing once. General study results and limits: As a rule, naive subsets had a larger estimated richness than memory subsets.

The CDR3 loop spans 15 amino acids. The V gene lost 0 bases and the J gene lost 0 bases, with 9 bases spanning the gap. Germline loops: CDR1 LNHNV, CDR2 YYDKDF (reference sequence). Terminally differentiated effector memory CD45RA+ cells were left out of the naive CD8 fraction, which was CD45RO-negative and positively selected for CCR7. As to this clone: Its matching antigen is unknown.

The sequencing sample was made of naive CD8+ T cells sorted from blood. This sequence joins TRBV15 and TRBJ2-7; D unclear. The sequence was obtained from a man between 18 and 35 years old in good health. The CDR3 region has the DNA TGTGCCACCAGCAGAGATCGTCCAAGCTCCTACGAGCAGTACTTC. It codes for CATSRDRPSSYEQYF.